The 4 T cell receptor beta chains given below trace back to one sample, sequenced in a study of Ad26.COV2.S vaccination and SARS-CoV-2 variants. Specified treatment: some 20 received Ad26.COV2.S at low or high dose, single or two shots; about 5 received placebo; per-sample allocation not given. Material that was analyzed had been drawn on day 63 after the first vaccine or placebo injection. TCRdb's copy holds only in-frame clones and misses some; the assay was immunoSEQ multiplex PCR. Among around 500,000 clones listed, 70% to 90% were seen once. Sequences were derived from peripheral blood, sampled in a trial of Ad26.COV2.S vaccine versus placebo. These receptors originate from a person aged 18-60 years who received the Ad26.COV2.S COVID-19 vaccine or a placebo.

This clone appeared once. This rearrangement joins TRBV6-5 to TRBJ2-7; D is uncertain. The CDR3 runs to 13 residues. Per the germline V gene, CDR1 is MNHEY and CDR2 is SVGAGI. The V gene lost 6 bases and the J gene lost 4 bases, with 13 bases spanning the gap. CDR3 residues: CASSPIMTYEQYF. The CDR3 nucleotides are TGTGCCAGCAGCCCCATCATGACTTACGAGCAGTACTTC.

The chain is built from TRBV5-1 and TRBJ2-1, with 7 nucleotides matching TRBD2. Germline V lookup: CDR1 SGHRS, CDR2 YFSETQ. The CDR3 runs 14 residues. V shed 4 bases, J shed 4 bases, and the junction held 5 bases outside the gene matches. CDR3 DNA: TGCGCCAGCAGCGTGGGAGGGTTGTACAATGAGCAGTTCTTC. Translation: CASSVGGLYNEQFF.

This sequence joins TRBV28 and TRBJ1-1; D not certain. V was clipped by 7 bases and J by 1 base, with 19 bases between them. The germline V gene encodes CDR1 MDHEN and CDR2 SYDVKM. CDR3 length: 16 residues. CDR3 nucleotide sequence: TGTGCCAGCATCGCGGCCCCCGGCACGGGGAACACTGAAGCTTTCTTT. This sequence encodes CASIAAPGTGNTEAFF.

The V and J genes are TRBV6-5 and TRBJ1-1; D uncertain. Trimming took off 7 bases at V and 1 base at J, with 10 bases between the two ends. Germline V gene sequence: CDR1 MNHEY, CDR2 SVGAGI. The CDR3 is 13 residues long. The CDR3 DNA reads TGTGCCAGCACCCGTGGGTGGAACACTGAAGCTTTCTTT. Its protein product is CASTRGWNTEAFF.